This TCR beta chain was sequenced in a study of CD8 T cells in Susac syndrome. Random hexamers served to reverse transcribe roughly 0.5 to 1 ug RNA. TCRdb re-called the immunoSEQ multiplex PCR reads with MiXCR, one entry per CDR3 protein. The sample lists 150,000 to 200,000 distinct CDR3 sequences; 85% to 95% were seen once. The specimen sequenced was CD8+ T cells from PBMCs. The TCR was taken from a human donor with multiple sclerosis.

The DNA for the CDR3 is TGTGCCAGTTCCCCAGGGCACCTCTACGAGCAGTACTTC. Amino acid sequence: CASSPGHLYEQYF. The chain couples TRBV19 to TRBJ2-7; TRBD1 might be the D (5 bases). Germline V lookup: CDR1 LNHDA, CDR2 SQIVND (reference sequence). Between the trimmed V and J ends, which lost 8 bases and 3 bases, there was a span of 14 bases. CDR3 length: 13 amino acids.